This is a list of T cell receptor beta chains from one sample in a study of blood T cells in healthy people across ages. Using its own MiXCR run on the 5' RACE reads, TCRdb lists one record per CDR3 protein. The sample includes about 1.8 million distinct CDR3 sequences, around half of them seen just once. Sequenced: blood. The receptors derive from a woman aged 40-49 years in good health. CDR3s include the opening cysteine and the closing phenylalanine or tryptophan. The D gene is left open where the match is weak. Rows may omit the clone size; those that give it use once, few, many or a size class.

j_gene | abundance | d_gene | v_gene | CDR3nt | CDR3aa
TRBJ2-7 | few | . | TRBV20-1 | TGCAGTGCTCACCGGGACACGAAACCCTACGAGCAGTACTTC | CSAHRDTKPYEQYF
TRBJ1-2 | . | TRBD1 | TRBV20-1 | TGCAGTGCTCCCACAGGGGGCAGGGGCTACACCTTC | CSAPTGGRGYTF
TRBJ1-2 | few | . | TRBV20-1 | TGCAGTGCTAGAGATCTTAGGACAGTTGGCTACACCTTC | CSARDLRTVGYTF
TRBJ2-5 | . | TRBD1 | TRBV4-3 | TGCGCCCGCAGCCGGAGACAGGGGCAAGAGACCCAGTACTTC | CARSRRQGQETQYF
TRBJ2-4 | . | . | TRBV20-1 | TGCAGTGGGCAGGAGCTAACATTAGCCAAAAACATTCAGTACTTC | CSGQELTLAKNIQYF
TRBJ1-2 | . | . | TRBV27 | TGTGCCAGCGCCCCGCCACCGGGCAGGTTCTATGGCTACACCTTC | CASAPPPGRFYGYTF
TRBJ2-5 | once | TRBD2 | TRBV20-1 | TGCAGTGCTAGGGCCGTCGGTTTGAGCGGGGGGATGGAGACCCAGTACTTC | CSARAVGLSGGMETQYF
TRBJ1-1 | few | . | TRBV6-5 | TGTGCCAGCAGCCCCATCCGGAACACTGAAGCTTTCTTT | CASSPIRNTEAFF
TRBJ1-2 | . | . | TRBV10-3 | TGTGCCATCAGTGGAAAGGCGGGAGCGACCTATGGCTACACCTTC | CAISGKAGATYGYTF
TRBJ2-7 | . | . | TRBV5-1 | TGCGCCAGCACGGACGCGGGCCACTCCTACAATGAGCAGTACTTC | CASTDAGHSYNEQYF
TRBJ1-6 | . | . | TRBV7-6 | TGTGCCAGCAGCAAAGGGTTTAATTCACCCCTCCACTTT | CASSKGFNSPLHF
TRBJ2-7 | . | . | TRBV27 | TGTGCCAGCAGTCATAGGCCGGGAGTAGAGCAGTACTTC | CASSHRPGVEQYF
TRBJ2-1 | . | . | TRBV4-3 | TGCGCCAGCAGCCCGATACGAGGGGTCGAGCAGTTCTTC | CASSPIRGVEQFF
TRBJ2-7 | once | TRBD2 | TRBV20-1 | TGCAGTGCCCAGGGGCTAGCGGGGGGGCCCTACGAGCAGTACTTC | CSAQGLAGGPYEQYF
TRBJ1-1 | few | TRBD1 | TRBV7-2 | TGTGCCAGCAGCTTAGAGGGACAGGGGGAAGCTTTCTTT | CASSLEGQGEAFF
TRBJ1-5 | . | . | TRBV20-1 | TGCAGTGCTATGGGTTCGGGGGCTAGGAGCAATCAGCCCCAGCATTTT | CSAMGSGARSNQPQHF
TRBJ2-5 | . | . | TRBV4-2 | TGTGCCAGCAGCTTTCAAACGGAGGGTACCCATCAAGAGACCCAGTACTTC | CASSFQTEGTHQETQYF
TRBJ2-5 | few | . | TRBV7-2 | TGTGCCAGCAGCTTAAGGGCAGGGGCACAAGAGACCCAGTACTTC | CASSLRAGAQETQYF
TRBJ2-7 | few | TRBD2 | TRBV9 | TGTGCCAGCAGCCTCGGACTAGCGGGGGTCAAAATTCCCTACGAGCAGTACTTC | CASSLGLAGVKIPYEQYF
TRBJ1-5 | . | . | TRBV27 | TGTGCCAGCAGTCCCTCCGGAGGAGCTTATAGCAATCAGCCCCAGCATTTT | CASSPSGGAYSNQPQHF
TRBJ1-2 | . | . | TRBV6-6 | TGTGCCAGCAGGGCGGGGATGGGGTATGGCTACACCTTC | CASRAGMGYGYTF
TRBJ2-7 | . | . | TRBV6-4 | TGTGCCAGCAGTGACTCGTTATTCGAGGATTCCGGCGGACGCTCCTACGAGCAGTACTTC | CASSDSLFEDSGGRSYEQYF
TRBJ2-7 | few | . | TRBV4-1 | TGCGCCAGCAGCCAATATGTCGGCTACGAGCAGTACTTC | CASSQYVGYEQYF
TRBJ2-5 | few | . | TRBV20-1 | TGCAGTGCTAGAGATGGGGCTAGTCCGCAAGAGACCCAGTACTTC | CSARDGASPQETQYF
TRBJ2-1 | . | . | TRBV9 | TGTGCCAGCAGCTTCCGGGACGGACCTTACAATGAGCAGTTCTTC | CASSFRDGPYNEQFF
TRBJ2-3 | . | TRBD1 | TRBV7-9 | TGTGCCAGCATCCCCAGGGGGCGCACAGATACGCAGTATTTT | CASIPRGRTDTQYF
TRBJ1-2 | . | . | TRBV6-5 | TGTGCCAGCAGTTACTCGAAAGGGGATGGCTACACCTTC | CASSYSKGDGYTF
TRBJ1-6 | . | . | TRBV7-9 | TGTGCCAGCAGCTTAGGCACGGCCAGTCCAGATTCACCCCTCCACTTT | CASSLGTASPDSPLHF
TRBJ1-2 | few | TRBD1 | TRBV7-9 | TGTGCCAGCAGCATACAGGACAGGCGGGGCTACACCTTC | CASSIQDRRGYTF
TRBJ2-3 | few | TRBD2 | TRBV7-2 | TGTGCCAGCAGCTTAGAATGGGCTTTGCGGGGGGCTAGCACAGATACGCAGTATTTT | CASSLEWALRGASTDTQYF
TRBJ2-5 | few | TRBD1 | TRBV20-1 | TGCAGTGCTAGAGATAGGGCAGGGGGAGTAAGAGAGACCCAGTACTTC | CSARDRAGGVRETQYF
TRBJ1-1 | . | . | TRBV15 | TGTGCCACCAGCGGACGGACAGCGAACACTGAAGCTTTCTTT | CATSGRTANTEAFF
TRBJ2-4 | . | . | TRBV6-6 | TGTGCCGGGTCTCCGGGCGTCACTTTAGTCAAAAACATTCAGTACTTC | CAGSPGVTLVKNIQYF
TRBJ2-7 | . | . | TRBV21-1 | TGTGCCAGCAGCAAATCTGGGGGGCAGCGCGACGAGCAGTACTTC | CASSKSGGQRDEQYF
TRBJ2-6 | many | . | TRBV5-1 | TGCGCCAGCAGCTTAGAAGCTGGGGCCAACGTCCTGACTTTC | CASSLEAGANVLTF
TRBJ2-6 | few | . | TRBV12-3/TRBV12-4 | TGTGCCAGCAGTTTCGAGGGAATCTCTGGGGCCAACGTCCTGACTTTC | CASSFEGISGANVLTF
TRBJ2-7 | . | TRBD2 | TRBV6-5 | TGTGCCAGCAGTGCCCGGGGGGGCTACGAGCAGTACTTC | CASSARGGYEQYF
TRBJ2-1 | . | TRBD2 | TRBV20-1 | TGCAGTGCTAGAATTTGCGGGGGCTACAATGAGCAGTTCTTC | CSARICGGYNEQFF
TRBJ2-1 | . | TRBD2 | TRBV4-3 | TGCGCCAGCAGCCGGGAAACGGGGGGGGTCCGCAATGAGCAGTTCTTC | CASSRETGGVRNEQFF
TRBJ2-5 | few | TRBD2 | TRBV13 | TGTGCCAGCAGCCTGCGGGTAGCGGGACAAGAGACCCAGTACTTC | CASSLRVAGQETQYF
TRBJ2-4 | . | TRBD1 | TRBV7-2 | TGTGCCAGCAGTGGCGGAAGGGGGCCTCCCGAGACCCAGAACTTC | CASSGGRGPPETQNF
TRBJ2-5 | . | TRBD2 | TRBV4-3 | TGCGCCAGCAGCCAAGTTGGTGGCGGGGGATACCGCGATGAGCAGTACTTC | CASSQVGGGGYRDEQYF
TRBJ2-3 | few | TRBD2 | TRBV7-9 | TGTGCCAGCAGCTTCCCCGGGACTAGAATATCTAGCACAGATACGCAGTATTTT | CASSFPGTRISSTDTQYF
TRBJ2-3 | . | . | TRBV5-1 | TGCGCCAGCAGCTTGGGATGGGTGGCAGCTAGCACAGATACGCAGTATTTT | CASSLGWVAASTDTQYF
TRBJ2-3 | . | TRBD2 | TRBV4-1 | TGCGCCAGCAGCCAGTCCGCGCGGGGGGGAAGAACCGATACGCAGTATTTT | CASSQSARGGRTDTQYF
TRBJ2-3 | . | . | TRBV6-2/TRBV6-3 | TGTGCCAGCAGCTGGGACTCGATCACAGATACGCAGTATTTT | CASSWDSITDTQYF
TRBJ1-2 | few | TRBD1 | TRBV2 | TGTGCCAGCGGTCCCTTAATGGGACAGTCCCTTGATTGGGGCTACACCTTC | CASGPLMGQSLDWGYTF
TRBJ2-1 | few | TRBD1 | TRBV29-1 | TGCAGCGGAGGGACAGGGGGTTACAATGAGCAGTTCTTC | CSGGTGGYNEQFF
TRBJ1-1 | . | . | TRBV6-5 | TGTGCCAGCAGTTACTCGACTGTGGGGATCGCTGAAGCTTTCTTT | CASSYSTVGIAEAFF
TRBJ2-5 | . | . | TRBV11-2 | TGTGCCAGCAGCTTCAGTCGAGAGGAGTACTTC | CASSFSREEYF
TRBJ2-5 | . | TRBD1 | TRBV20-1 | TGCAGTACGGGAACCGGGACAGAAGAGACCCAGTACTTC | CSTGTGTEETQYF
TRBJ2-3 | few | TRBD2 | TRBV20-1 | TGCAGTGCTAGAGATGCCGGGAGGGCAGATACGCAGTATTTT | CSARDAGRADTQYF
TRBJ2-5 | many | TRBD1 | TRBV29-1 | TGCAGCACTGACAGGGCTGAAGAGACCCAGTACTTC | CSTDRAEETQYF
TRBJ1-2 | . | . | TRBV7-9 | TGTGCCAGCACCCCAACCTTTGTCCATGGCTACACCTTC | CASTPTFVHGYTF
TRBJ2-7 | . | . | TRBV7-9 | TGTGCCAGCAGCTTAGTATCCGGGGACAATGAGCAGTACTTC | CASSLVSGDNEQYF